This T cell receptor (beta chain) stems from a study of cytomegalovirus exposure and HLA in healthy donors. With regard to this clone: The antigen is undetermined.

Overall study results and limits: Rare TCR sequences dominated, though some public TCRs recurred in many donors. In an earlier analysis, productive rearrangement rates for most beta V segments clustered near 87% or 30%.

This CDR3 has 14 amino acids. The germline V gene encodes CDR1 MDHEN and CDR2 SYDVKM. V was clipped by 6 bases and J by 2 bases; unmatched bases: 5. A multiplex PCR was run with 60 Vbeta primers and 13 Jbeta primers. Generated by immunoSEQ multiplex PCR, the TCRdb table keeps only in-frame clones and is missing some. The table shows fewer than 250,000 clones, with 81% occurring only once. The source is a man younger than 35 in good health and CMV-seronegative. V is TRBV28 and J is TRBJ2-7, with 9 bases identical to TRBD1. What was sequenced was PBMCs. Here the CDR3 reads CASRRDRDTYEQYF. The CDR3, as DNA: TGTGCCAGCAGGAGGGACAGGGATACCTACGAGCAGTACTTC.